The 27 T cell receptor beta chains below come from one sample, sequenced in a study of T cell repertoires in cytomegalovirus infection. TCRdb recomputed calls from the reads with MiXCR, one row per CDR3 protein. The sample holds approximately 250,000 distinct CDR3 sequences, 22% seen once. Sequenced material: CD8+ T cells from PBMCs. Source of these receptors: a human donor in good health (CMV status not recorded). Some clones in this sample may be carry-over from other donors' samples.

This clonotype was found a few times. The CDR3 bases are TGTGCCAGCAGCTTATGGGGGGGGGCCAGTGATGAGCAGTTCTTC. Protein: CASSLWGGASDEQFF. The chain couples TRBV7-9 to TRBJ2-1; tentatively, D is TRBD2 (7 bases). Trimming removed 2 bases from V and 8 bases from J, with 16 bases in between. This CDR3 is built from 15 residues. Germline assignment: CDR1 SEHNR and CDR2 FQNEAQ (reference sequence).

CDR3 in amino acids: CASSPNPAIYEQYF. The CDR3 coding sequence is TGTGCCAGTAGTCCCAACCCGGCAATCTACGAGCAGTACTTC. V usage is TRBV19 and J usage is TRBJ2-7; unclear D gene. The V end was cut by 5 bases, the J end by 3 bases, with 14 bases between. The length of the CDR3 is 14 residues. Germline values: CDR1 LNHDA, CDR2 SQIVND (reference sequence).

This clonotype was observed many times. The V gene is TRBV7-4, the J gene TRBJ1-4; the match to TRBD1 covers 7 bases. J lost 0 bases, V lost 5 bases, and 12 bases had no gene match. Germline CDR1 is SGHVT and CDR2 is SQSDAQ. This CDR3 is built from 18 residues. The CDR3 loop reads CASSQRRDRYATNEKLFF. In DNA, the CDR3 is TGTGCCAGCAGCCAACGTCGGGACAGATATGCAACTAATGAAAAACTGTTTTTT.

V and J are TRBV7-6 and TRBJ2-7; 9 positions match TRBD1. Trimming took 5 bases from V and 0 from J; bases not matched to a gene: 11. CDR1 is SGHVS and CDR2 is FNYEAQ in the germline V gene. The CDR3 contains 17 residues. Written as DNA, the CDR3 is TGTGCCAGCAGCATTTACGGGACAGGGTTGGACTCCTACGAGCAGTACTTC. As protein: CASSIYGTGLDSYEQYF. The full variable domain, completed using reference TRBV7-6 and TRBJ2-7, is GAGVSQSPRYKVTKRGQDVALRCDPISGHVSLYWYRQALGQGPEFLTYFNYEAQQDKSGLPNDRFSAERPEGSISTLTIQRTEQRDSAMYRCASSIYGTGLDSYEQYFGPGTRLTVT.

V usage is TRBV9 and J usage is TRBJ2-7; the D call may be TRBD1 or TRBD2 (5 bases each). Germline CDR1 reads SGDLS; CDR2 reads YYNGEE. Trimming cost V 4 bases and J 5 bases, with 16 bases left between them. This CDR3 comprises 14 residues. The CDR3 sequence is CASSSSGRDHEQYF. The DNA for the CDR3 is TGTGCCAGCAGCTCCTCCGGAAGGGACCACGAGCAGTACTTC.

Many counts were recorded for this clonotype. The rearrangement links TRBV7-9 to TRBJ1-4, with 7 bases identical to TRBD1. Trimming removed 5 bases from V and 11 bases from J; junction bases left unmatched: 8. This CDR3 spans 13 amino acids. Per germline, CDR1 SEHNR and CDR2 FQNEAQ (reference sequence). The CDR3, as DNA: TGTGCCAGCAGCCCAAAGGACAGGCCCAAACTGTTTTTT. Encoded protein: CASSPKDRPKLFF. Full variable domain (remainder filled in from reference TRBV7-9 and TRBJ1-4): DTGVSQNPRHKITKRGQNVTFRCDPISEHNRLYWYRQTLGQGPEFLTYFQNEAQLEKSRLLSDRFSAERPKGSFSTLEIQRTEQGDSAMYLCASSPKDRPKLFFGSGTQLSVL.

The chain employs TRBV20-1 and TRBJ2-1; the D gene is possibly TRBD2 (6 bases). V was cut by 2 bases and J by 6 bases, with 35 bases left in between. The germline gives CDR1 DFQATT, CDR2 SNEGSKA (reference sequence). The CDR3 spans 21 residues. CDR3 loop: CSARFFVSEGSGGNNLNEQFF. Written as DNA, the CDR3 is TGCAGTGCTAGATTCTTCGTTTCCGAGGGATCAGGCGGGAACAACCTCAATGAGCAGTTCTTC.

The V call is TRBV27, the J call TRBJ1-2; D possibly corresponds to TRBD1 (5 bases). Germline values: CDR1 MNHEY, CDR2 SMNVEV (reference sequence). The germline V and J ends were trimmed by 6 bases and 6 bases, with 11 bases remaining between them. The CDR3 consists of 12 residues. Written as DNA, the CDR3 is TGTGCCAGCAGCCCCGGGACTGATGGCTACACCTTC. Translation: CASSPGTDGYTF.

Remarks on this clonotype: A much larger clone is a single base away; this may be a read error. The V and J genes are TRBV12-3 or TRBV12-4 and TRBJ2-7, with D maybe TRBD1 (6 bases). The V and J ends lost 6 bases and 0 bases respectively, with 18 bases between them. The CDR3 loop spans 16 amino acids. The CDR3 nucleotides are TGTGCCAGCAGCTTACGAGGCAGGGGTCCCTCCTACGAGCAGTACTTC. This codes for CASSLRGRGPSYEQYF.

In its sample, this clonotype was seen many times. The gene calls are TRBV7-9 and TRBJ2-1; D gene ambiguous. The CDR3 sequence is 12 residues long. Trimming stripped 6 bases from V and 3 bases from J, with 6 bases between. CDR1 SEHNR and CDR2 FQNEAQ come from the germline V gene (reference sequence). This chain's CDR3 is CASRVSYNEQFF. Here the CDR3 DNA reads TGTGCCAGCAGGGTAAGCTACAATGAGCAGTTCTTC. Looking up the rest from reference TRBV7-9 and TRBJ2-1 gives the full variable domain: DTGVSQNPRHKITKRGQNVTFRCDPISEHNRLYWYRQTLGQGPEFLTYFQNEAQLEKSRLLSDRFSAERPKGSFSTLEIQRTEQGDSAMYLCASRVSYNEQFFGPGTRLTVL.

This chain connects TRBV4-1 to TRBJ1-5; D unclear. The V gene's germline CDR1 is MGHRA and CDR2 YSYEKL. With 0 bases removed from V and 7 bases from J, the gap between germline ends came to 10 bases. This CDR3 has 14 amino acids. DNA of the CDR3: TGCGCCAGCAGCCAAGAATGGGCAAGCCAGCCCCAGCATTTT. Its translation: CASSQEWASQPQHF.

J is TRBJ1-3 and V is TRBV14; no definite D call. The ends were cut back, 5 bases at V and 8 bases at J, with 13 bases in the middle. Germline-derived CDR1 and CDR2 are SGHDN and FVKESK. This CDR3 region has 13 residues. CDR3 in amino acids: CASSVTKRHTIYF. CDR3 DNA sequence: TGTGCCAGCAGCGTAACGAAGAGGCACACCATATATTTT.

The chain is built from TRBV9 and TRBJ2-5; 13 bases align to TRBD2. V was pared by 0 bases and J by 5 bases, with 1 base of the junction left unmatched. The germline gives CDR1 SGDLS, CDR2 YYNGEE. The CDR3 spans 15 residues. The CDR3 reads CASSVGTSGGETQYF. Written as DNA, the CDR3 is TGTGCCAGCAGCGTAGGGACTAGCGGGGGCGAGACCCAGTACTTC.

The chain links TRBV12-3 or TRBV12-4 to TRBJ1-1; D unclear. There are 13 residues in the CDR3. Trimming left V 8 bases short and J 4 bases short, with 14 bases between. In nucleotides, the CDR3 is TGTGCCAGCCAAAAAGTGGGGTCCACTGAAGCTTTCTTT. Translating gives CASQKVGSTEAFF.

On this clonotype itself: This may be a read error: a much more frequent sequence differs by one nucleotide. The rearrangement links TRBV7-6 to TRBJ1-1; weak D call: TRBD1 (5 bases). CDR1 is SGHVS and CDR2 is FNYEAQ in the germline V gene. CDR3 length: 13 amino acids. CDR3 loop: CASNLVPRDQAFF. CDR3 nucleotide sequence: TGTGCCAGCAACTTAGTCCCACGGGACCAAGCTTTCTTT.

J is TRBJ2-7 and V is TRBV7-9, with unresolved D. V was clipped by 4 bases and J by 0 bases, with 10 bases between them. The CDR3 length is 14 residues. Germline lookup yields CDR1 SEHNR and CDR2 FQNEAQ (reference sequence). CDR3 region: CASSSPDNSYEQYF. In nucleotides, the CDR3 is TGTGCCAGCAGCTCCCCTGACAACTCCTACGAGCAGTACTTC.

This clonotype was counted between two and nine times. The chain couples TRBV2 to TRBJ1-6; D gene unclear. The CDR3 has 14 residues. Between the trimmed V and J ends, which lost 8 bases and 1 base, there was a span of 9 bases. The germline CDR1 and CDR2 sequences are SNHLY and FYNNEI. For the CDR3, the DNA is TGTGCCAGCGTTGCGCTTTCCTATAATTCACCCCTCCACTTT. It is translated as CASVALSYNSPLHF.

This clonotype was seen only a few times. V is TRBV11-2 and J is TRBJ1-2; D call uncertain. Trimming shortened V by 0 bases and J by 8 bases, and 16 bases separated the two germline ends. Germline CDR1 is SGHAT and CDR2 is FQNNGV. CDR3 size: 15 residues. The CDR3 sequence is CASSLDGPRLGGYTF. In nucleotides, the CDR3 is TGTGCCAGCAGCTTAGACGGACCTCGATTAGGGGGCTACACCTTC.

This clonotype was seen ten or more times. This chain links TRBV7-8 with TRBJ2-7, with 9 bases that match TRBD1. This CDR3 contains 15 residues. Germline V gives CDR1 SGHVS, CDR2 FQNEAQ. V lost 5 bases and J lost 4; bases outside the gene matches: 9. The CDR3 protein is CASSSTGGVVYEQYF. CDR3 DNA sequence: TGTGCCAGCAGCAGCACAGGGGGCGTCGTTTACGAGCAGTACTTC. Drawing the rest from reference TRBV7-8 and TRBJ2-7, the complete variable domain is GAGVSQSPRYKVAKRGQDVALRCDPISGHVSLFWYQQALGQGPEFLTYFQNEAQLDKSGLPSDRFFAERPEGSVSTLKIQRTQQEDSAVYLCASSSTGGVVYEQYFGPGTRLTVT.

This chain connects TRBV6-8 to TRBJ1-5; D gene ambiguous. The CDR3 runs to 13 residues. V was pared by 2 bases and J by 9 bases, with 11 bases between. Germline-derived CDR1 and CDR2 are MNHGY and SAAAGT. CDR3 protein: CASSYGPSGPQHF. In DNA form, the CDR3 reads TGTGCCAGCAGTTACGGGCCGTCCGGGCCCCAGCATTTT.

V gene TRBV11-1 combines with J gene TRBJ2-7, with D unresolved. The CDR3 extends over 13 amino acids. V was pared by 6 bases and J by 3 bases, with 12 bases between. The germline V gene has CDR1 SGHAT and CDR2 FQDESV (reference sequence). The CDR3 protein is CASRTVGSYEQYF. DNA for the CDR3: TGTGCCAGCAGAACAGTAGGCAGCTACGAGCAGTACTTC.

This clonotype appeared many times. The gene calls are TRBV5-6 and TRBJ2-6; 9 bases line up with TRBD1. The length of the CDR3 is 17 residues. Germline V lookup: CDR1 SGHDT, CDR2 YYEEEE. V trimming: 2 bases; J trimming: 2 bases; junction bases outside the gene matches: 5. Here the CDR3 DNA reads TGTGCCAGCAGCTTAGGGACAGGGATAACTGGGGCCAACGTCCTGACTTTC. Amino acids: CASSLGTGITGANVLTF.

This CDR3 reads CSVEVQGRGYTF. The CDR3 DNA reads as TGCAGCGTTGAAGTACAGGGGAGAGGCTACACCTTC. The V gene is TRBV29-1, the J gene TRBJ1-2; the match to TRBD1 covers 7 bases. The V and J ends lost 1 base and 8 bases, in that order; junction bases with no gene match: 4. The CDR3 has 12 amino acids. Germline assignment: CDR1 SQVTM and CDR2 ANQGSEA. Based on the CDR3 plus reference TRBV29-1 and TRBJ1-2, the full variable domain is SAVISQKPSRDICQRGTSLTIQCQVDSQVTMMFWYRQQPGQSLTLIATANQGSEATYESGFVIDKFPISRPNLTFSTLTVSNMSPEDSSIYLCSVEVQGRGYTFGSGTRLTVV.

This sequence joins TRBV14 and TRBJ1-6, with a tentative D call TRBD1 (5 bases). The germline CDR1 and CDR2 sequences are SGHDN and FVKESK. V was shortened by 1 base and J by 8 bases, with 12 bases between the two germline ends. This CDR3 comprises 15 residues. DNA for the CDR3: TGTGCCAGCAGCCAAGGGGGATTGGGGCATTCACCCCTCCACTTT. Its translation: CASSQGGLGHSPLHF.

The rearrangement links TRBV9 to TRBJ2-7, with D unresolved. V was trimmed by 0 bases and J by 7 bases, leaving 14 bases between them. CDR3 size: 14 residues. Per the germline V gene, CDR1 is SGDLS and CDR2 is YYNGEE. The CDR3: CASSVAVSSLEQYF. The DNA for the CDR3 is TGTGCCAGCAGCGTAGCCGTGAGTTCCCTTGAGCAGTACTTC.

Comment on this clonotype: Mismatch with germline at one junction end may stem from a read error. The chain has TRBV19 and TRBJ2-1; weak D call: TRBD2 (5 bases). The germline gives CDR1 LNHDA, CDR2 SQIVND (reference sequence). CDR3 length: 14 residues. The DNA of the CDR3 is TGTGTCAGTAGTATAGGACGGACTTTAGATGAGCAGTTCTTC. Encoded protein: CVSSIGRTLDEQFF.

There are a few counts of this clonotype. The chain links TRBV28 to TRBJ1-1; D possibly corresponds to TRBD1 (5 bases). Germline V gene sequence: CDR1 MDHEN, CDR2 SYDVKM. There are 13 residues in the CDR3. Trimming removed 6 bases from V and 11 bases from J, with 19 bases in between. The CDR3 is CASSYARGSEAFF. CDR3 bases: TGTGCCAGCAGCTATGCCCGGGGGAGTGAGGCTTTCTTT.